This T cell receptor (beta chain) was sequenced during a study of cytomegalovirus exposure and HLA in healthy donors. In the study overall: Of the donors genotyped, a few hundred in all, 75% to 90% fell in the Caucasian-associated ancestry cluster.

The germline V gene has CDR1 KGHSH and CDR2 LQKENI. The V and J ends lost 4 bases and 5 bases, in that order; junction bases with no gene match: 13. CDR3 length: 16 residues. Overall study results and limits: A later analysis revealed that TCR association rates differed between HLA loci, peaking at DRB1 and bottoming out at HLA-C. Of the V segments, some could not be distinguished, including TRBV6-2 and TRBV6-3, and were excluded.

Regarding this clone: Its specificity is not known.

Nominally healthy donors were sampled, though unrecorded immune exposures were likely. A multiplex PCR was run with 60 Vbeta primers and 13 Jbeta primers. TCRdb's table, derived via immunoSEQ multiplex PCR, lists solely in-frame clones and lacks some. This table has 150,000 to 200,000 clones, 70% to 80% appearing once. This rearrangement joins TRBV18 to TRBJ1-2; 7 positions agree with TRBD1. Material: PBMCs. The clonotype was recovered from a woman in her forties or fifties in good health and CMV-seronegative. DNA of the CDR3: TGTGCCAGCTCACAACTACTAACCGGGACAGAATATGGCTACACCTTC. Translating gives CASSQLLTGTEYGYTF.